The following is a T cell receptor beta chain sequence with its context. No antigen is known for it. The data originate from a study of cytomegalovirus exposure and HLA in healthy donors. Whole-study results and caveats: Prior analysis indicated that the majority of TCR beta V segments exhibited productivity approximately 87% or approximately 30% of the time. Certain indistinguishable V segments, among them TRBV6-2 and TRBV6-3, were excluded.

Both 60 Vbeta primers and 13 Jbeta primers went into the PCR. Data came from immunoSEQ multiplex PCR; TCRdb stores just in-frame clones and leaves some out. In the table there are 140,000 to 150,000 clones, more than 70% of which are singletons. With 2 bases clipped from V and 8 bases from J, the junction kept 16 bases outside the gene matches. The V gene's germline CDR1 is ENHRY and CDR2 SYGVKD. This CDR3 spans 17 amino acids. Every donor was a healthy person donating bone marrow. The sample was PBMCs. The sequence came from a woman aged 40 to 49 in good health and CMV-seronegative. This chain uses TRBV10-3 with TRBJ1-2; 8 bases map to TRBD1. For the CDR3, the DNA is TGTGCCATCAGTGAGCCGACCCGGACAGGGCTAGGGGGGGGCTACACCTTC. Translated, it gives CAISEPTRTGLGGGYTF.